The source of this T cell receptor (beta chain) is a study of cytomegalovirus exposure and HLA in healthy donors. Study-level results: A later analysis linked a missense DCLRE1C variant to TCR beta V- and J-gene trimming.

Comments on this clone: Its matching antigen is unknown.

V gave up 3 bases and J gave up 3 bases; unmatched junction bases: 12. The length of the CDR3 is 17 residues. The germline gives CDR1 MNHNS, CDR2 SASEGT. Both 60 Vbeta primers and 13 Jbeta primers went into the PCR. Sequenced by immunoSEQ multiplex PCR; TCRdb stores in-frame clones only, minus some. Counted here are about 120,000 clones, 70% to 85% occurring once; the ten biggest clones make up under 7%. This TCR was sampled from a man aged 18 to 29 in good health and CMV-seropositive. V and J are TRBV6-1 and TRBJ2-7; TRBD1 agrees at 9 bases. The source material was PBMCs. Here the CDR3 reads CASSDGVFGTGFYEQYF. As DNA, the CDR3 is TGTGCCAGCAGTGATGGGGTTTTCGGGACAGGGTTCTACGAGCAGTACTTC.